These 2 T cell receptor beta chains came from one sample sequenced in a study of blood T cell repertoires in COVID-19. Sequencing was performed with immunoSEQ multiplex PCR; in TCRdb, only in-frame clones are kept and a portion is missing. The table has 250,000 or so clones, around 90% seen once. Sequencing used PBMCs or T cells enriched from blood (not recorded which). These receptors all stem from a man in his forties or fifties who had been exposed to COVID-19.

V usage is TRBV19 and J usage is TRBJ2-3; TRBD2 matches 9 bases. With V trimmed by 7 bases and J by 5 bases, 4 bases remained unmatched. From germline, CDR1 is LNHDA and CDR2 SQIVND (reference sequence). The CDR3 totals 13 residues. CDR3 DNA: TGTGCCAGTAAGCGGGAGGTTGGAGATACGCAGTATTTT. Its translation: CASKREVGDTQYF.

On this clone: Other nucleotide sequences from this sample produce the same CDR3. This rearrangement joins TRBV18 to TRBJ2-1; 8 bases map to TRBD1. The length of the CDR3 is 15 residues. Germline V gene sequence: CDR1 KGHSH, CDR2 LQKENI. V dropped 3 bases and J dropped 4; count of bases not matched to a gene: 5. The CDR3 sequence: CASSPLTGAYNEQFF. CDR3 coding DNA: TGTGCCAGCTCACCGTTGACAGGGGCGTACAATGAGCAGTTCTTC.